Presented here are 7 T cell receptor beta chains from one specimen sequenced in a study of spatial heterogeneity in lung cancer. Study observations and caveats: Mutation counts in tumors were tracked by counts of expanded intratumoral alpha and beta TCRs.

Time point denoted: sample taken at primary tumor resection. Each CDR3 protein gets one entry after TCRdb re-called the 5' RACE reads with MiXCR. The top ten hold around a tenth of the sample, which has about 23,000 distinct CDR3 sequences, roughly 6.5% seen once. The antigens of these receptors remain unknown. Sequencing was performed on lung tumor tissue, taken at surgery. These receptor sequences come from a male donor with early-stage non-small cell lung cancer.

This clonotype was recorded many times. The chain carries TRBV6-2 or TRBV6-3 and TRBJ2-1; 9 nucleotides align to TRBD2. V dropped 5 bases and J dropped 2; count of bases not matched to a gene: 1. CDR3 length: 14 residues. CDR1 and CDR2 from the germline V gene are MNHEY and SVGEGT. This CDR3 is CASSIAGAYNEQFF. CDR3 DNA: TGTGCCAGCAGTATAGCGGGAGCCTACAATGAGCAGTTCTTC.

This clonotype was counted many times. The chain links TRBV7-2 to TRBJ1-2; 7 nucleotides agree with TRBD1. This CDR3 contains 14 residues. V was pared by 5 bases and J by 6 bases, with 9 bases of the junction left unmatched. Germline V gene sequence: CDR1 SGHTA, CDR2 FQGNSA. CDR3 sequence reads: CASSHQTGKNGYTF. In nucleotides, the CDR3 is TGTGCCAGCAGCCACCAGACAGGGAAGAATGGCTACACCTTC.

Regarding this clonotype: A single base separates this from a much larger clone, so it may be a read error. The genes are TRBV3-1 and TRBJ2-6; tentatively, D is TRBD1 or TRBD2 (5 bases each). The length of the CDR3 is 14 residues. Germline CDR1 and CDR2: LGHDT and YNNKEL (reference sequence). CDR3 sequence (DNA): TGTGCCAGCAGCCGAGGGTCTGGGGCCAACGACCTGACTTTC. Amino acids: CASSRGSGANDLTF.

This clonotype was seen many times. The V and J genes are TRBV27 and TRBJ2-7; 11 bases map to TRBD2. The CDR3 runs 16 residues. Germline CDR1 and CDR2: MNHEY and SMNVEV (reference sequence). After removal of 9 bases from V and 1 base from J, the junction contained 11 bases not matched to a gene. The CDR3 here is CASGGLAGGYSYEQYF. CDR3 sequence (DNA): TGTGCCAGTGGCGGGCTAGCGGGGGGTTATTCCTACGAGCAGTACTTC.

Many counts were recorded for this clonotype. The rearrangement links TRBV6-1 to TRBJ2-1; D gene uncertain. Germline assignment: CDR1 MNHNS and CDR2 SASEGT. The CDR3 totals 13 residues. V lost 6 bases and J lost 4, with 10 bases in between. CDR3 in DNA: TGTGCCAGCAGCATACTGGCGTACAATGAGCAGTTCTTC. Encoded protein: CASSILAYNEQFF.

This clonotype occurred many times. The chain has TRBV7-8 and TRBJ2-5; tentative D call: TRBD2 (6 bases). The CDR3 runs to 15 residues. The V end lost 5 bases, the J end lost 2 bases, and 15 bases lay between the germline ends. Germline lookup yields CDR1 SGHVS and CDR2 FQNEAQ. The CDR3 is CASSPYRRAQETQYF. The CDR3 DNA sequence: TGTGCCAGCAGCCCTTATAGGAGGGCTCAAGAGACCCAGTACTTC.

The J gene is TRBJ2-5, the V gene TRBV28; D call uncertain. V was pared by 4 bases and J by 4 bases, with 19 bases between. Germline CDR1 MDHEN, CDR2 SYDVKM. The CDR3 length is 16 residues. This CDR3 is CASSSLSPPGAETQYF. The CDR3 region has the DNA TGTGCCAGCAGTTCCTTGTCCCCCCCAGGCGCAGAGACCCAGTACTTC.